This T cell receptor (beta chain) emerged from a study of blood T cell repertoires in COVID-19. Original methodology: For nucleated cells, counts were estimated from reference gene primer amplification. TCRdb's copy holds only in-frame clones and misses some; the assay was immunoSEQ multiplex PCR. That table gives V, J and clone size, and the DNA gave D and trimming. The sample contains 200,000 to 250,000 clones, approximately 85% of which appear only once. CDR1 and CDR2 (germline): SGHVS, FQNEAQ. The CDR3 consists of 15 residues. V lost 1 base to trimming and J lost 3 bases, with 10 bases between them.

The sequenced sample was PBMCs or T cells enriched from blood (not recorded which). J is TRBJ1-5 and V is TRBV7-8; D might be TRBD1 (6 bases). This TCR was sampled from a woman aged 45-60 years who had recovered from COVID-19. The CDR3 bases are TGTGCCAGCAGCTTAGGGGGGGGCACCAATCAGCCCCAGCATTTT. Amino acids: CASSLGGGTNQPQHF.